This T cell receptor (beta chain) derives from a study of cytomegalovirus exposure and HLA in healthy donors. Study details: Genotyping showed 81% of over 350 donors falling in the Caucasian-associated ancestry cluster. General observations from the study: The number of N-insertions in an Asian-associated ancestry cluster was reportedly below the 666-donor mean in a later analysis. The investigators catalogued 164 TCR beta chains as cytomegalovirus-associated.

As to this clone: Its antigen remains unknown.

The PCR contained 60 Vbeta and 13 Jbeta primers. Here immunoSEQ multiplex PCR was the method, and the copy in TCRdb shows in-frame clones only, minus some. The table lists fewer than 150,000 clones, approximately 79% of them singletons. The CDR3 covers 14 residues. J lost 9 bases, V lost 5 bases, and 7 bases had no gene match. Germline V CDR1 and CDR2: SGHVS, FNYEAQ. The sequencing input was PBMCs. The chain joins TRBV7-6 to TRBJ2-2, with 9 nucleotides matching TRBD1. The receptor's source is a man aged 45-65 years in good health and CMV-seropositive. CDR3 region: CASSLKDRGWELFF. Written as DNA, the CDR3 is TGTGCCAGCAGCCTGAAGGACAGGGGATGGGAGCTGTTTTTT.